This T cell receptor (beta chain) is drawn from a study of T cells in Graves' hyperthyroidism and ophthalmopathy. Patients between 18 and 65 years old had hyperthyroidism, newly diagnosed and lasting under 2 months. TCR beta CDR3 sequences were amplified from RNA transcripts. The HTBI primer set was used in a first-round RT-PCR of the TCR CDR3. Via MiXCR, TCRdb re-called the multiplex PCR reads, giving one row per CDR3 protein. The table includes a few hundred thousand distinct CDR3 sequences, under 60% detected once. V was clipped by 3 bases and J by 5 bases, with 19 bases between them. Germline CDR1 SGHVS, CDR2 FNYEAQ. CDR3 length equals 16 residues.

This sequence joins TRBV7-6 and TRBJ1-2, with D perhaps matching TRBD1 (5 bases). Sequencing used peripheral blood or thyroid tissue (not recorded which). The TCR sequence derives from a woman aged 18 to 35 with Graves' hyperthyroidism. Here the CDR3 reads CASSFPGLGTLYGYTF. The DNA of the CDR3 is TGTGCCAGCAGCTTTCCAGGCCTCGGGACCTTATATGGCTACACCTTC.